The rows below give T cell receptor beta chains drawn from one sample of a study of shared clonotypes between healthy human individuals. Clones were read by immunoSEQ multiplex PCR, and TCRdb kept only the in-frame ones, dropping some. This sample yields about 1 million clones, of which around 74% are seen a single time; 1.4% to 1.5% belongs to the top ten. The sample was memory CD4+ T cells sorted from blood. These receptors all stem from a man younger than 30 in good health. The CDR3 runs from the conserved cysteine through the conserved F or W. The D gene is left open where the match is weak. Only some rows state a clone size, as once, few, many or a class for expanded clones.

v_call,clone_size,j_call,d_call,cdr3_nt,cdr3_aa
TRBV6-4,.,TRBJ1-1,TRBD1,TGTGCCAGCATTCCACCCCGACAGGGTAGGGACACTGAAGCTTTCTTT,CASIPPRQGRDTEAFF
TRBV7-2,.,TRBJ2-5,.,TGTGCCAGCAGCGAAGGGGGGAGGTCACAAGAGACCCAGTACTTC,CASSEGGRSQETQYF
TRBV5-4,.,TRBJ2-3,.,TGTGCCAGCAGCTTGGAGCCCCTATTTAGGGTGGATACGCAGTATTTT,CASSLEPLFRVDTQYF
TRBV25-1,.,TRBJ2-7,.,TGTGCCAGCAGTGAATATGCGGCGGAGGCCAAGGGGGAGCAGTACTTC,CASSEYAAEAKGEQYF
TRBV6-1,.,TRBJ1-5,TRBD1,TGTGCCAGCAGCCGGACAGGGATTAATCAGCCCCAGCATTTT,CASSRTGINQPQHF
TRBV27,.,TRBJ2-2,.,TGTGCCAGCACCAGTCTGACAGGTTCGAACACCGGGGAGCTGTTTTTT,CASTSLTGSNTGELFF
TRBV5-1,.,TRBJ1-1,.,TGCGCCAGCAAGGACGGATTAGGGAACACTGAAGCTTTCTTT,CASKDGLGNTEAFF
TRBV7-2,.,TRBJ2-5,TRBD1,TGTGCCAGCAGCCTGAGCCGGGACAGGGTTGAGACCCAGTACTTC,CASSLSRDRVETQYF
TRBV12-5,.,TRBJ2-3,.,TGTGCTAGTGGCGACAGTCAGCTAGATACGCAGTATTTT,CASGDSQLDTQYF
TRBV5-1,.,TRBJ1-2,.,TGCGCCAGCAGCTTGGAACCGGGCGTCTATGGCTACACCTTC,CASSLEPGVYGYTF
TRBV30,.,TRBJ1-5,TRBD1,TGTGCCTGGAACGGACAGGGGAAAAATCAGCCCCAGCATTTT,CAWNGQGKNQPQHF
TRBV10-3,.,TRBJ1-2,.,TGTGCCATCAGCCACAGGGCCGAAGTCTATGGCTACACCTTC,CAISHRAEVYGYTF
TRBV2,few,TRBJ1-5,.,TGTGCCAGCACACCACAGGGTGGCAATCAGCCCCAGCATTTT,CASTPQGGNQPQHF
TRBV4-1,.,TRBJ2-3,.,TGCGCCAGCAGCCAAGATCGAAGGGGGTCAGATACGCAGTATTTT,CASSQDRRGSDTQYF
TRBV10-3,.,TRBJ2-3,.,TGTGCCATCAGTGAGTTAGATACGCAGTATTTT,CAISELDTQYF